These 6 T cell receptor beta chains were sequenced from one sample in a study of neurological immune-mediated disorders. TCRdb reanalysed the 5' RACE reads using MiXCR and keeps one entry per CDR3 protein. Of more than 75,000 distinct CDR3 sequences listed, less than 5.5% were seen once; the top ten hold approximately 2.2%. Sequenced: PBMCs. Receptors originate from a woman aged 25 to 39 with multiple sclerosis.

This clonotype was observed at least ten times. J is TRBJ1-1 and V is TRBV20-1; TRBD1 might be the D (5 bases). Trimming shortened V by 5 bases and J by 3 bases, and 13 bases separated the two germline ends. Germline V gives CDR1 DFQATT, CDR2 SNEGSKA (reference sequence). This CDR3 is 13 amino acids long. In DNA, the CDR3 is TGCAGTGCTGGGGCAGGGTTTGACACTGAAGCTTTCTTT. This sequence encodes CSAGAGFDTEAFF.

This clonotype was found a few times. The chain combines TRBV5-5 with TRBJ2-5; D possibly corresponds to TRBD1 (5 bases). The V gene's germline CDR1 is SGHKS and CDR2 YYEKEE (reference sequence). V lost 4 bases, J lost 2 bases, and 12 bases lay in between. The CDR3 sequence is 14 residues long. CDR3: CASSVGHAQETQYF. CDR3 DNA: TGTGCCAGCAGCGTCGGACACGCGCAAGAGACCCAGTACTTC.

This clonotype has at least ten counts. V gene TRBV20-1 combines with J gene TRBJ1-2; D perhaps matches TRBD1 (5 bases). The V gene's germline CDR1 is DFQATT and CDR2 SNEGSKA (reference sequence). This CDR3 comprises 13 residues. Trimming removed 0 bases from V and 7 bases from J, with 12 bases in between. CDR3 coding DNA: TGCAGTGCTAGAGATCGCCCTGGGACTGGCTACACCTTC. Translating gives CSARDRPGTGYTF.

This clonotype was seen more than once but under ten times. The rearrangement uses TRBV5-1 and TRBJ1-1, with TRBD1 matching over 10 bases. The V and J ends lost 1 base and 6 bases, in that order; junction bases with no gene match: 9. This CDR3 spans 16 amino acids. The germline CDR1 and CDR2 sequences are SGHRS and YFSETQ. Written as DNA, the CDR3 is TGCGCCAGCAGCTTGATGGGGACAGGGGTAGGGGCTGAAGCTTTCTTT. Residues: CASSLMGTGVGAEAFF. Looking up the rest from reference TRBV5-1 and TRBJ1-1 gives the full variable domain: KAGVTQTPRYLIKTRGQQVTLSCSPISGHRSVSWYQQTPGQGLQFLFEYFSETQRNKGNFPGRFSGRQFSNSRSEMNVSTLELGDSALYLCASSLMGTGVGAEAFFGQGTRLTVV.

This clonotype was seen ten or more times. The chain is built from TRBV12-3 or TRBV12-4 and TRBJ2-1; TRBD2 might be the D (6 bases). This CDR3 is built from 15 residues. V was cut by 5 bases and J by 3 bases, with 14 bases left in between. CDR3 residues: CASSVGLGIYNEQFF. DNA for the CDR3: TGTGCCAGCAGTGTGGGACTTGGGATCTACAATGAGCAGTTCTTC.

With respect to this clonotype: A much larger clone lies a single base off, so this may be a read error. The rearrangement uses TRBV3-1 and TRBJ1-5, with a possible D match to TRBD1 (5 bases). Germline CDR1 is LGHDT and CDR2 is YNNKEL (reference sequence). There are 13 residues in the CDR3. DNA of the CDR3: TGTGCCAGCAGCCCTCCGACGGGGCAGCCCCAGAATTTT. The encoded protein is CASSPPTGQPQNF.